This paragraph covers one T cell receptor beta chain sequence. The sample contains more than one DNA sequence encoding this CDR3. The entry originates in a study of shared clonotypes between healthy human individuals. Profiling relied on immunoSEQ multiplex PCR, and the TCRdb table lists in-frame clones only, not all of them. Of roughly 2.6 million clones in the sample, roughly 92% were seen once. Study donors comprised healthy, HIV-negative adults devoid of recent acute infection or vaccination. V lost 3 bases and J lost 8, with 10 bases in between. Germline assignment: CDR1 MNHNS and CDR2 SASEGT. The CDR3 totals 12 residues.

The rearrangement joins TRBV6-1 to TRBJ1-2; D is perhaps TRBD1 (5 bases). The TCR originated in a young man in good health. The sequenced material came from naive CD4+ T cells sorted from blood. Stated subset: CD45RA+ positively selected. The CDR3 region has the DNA TGTGCCAGCAGTGAGTCAGGGTACGGCTACACCTTC. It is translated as CASSESGYGYTF.